Sequencing of this T cell receptor (beta chain) was carried out in a study of patients and donors after allogeneic stem cell transplantation. CDR1 and CDR2 from the germline V gene are SGHNT and YYREEE (reference sequence). CDR3 length equals 15 residues. J gave up 5 bases and V 0 bases, and 7 bases lay outside the gene matches. TCRdb used MiXCR to reprocess the RT-PCR reads, holding one entry per CDR3 protein. The table lists roughly 960,000 distinct CDR3 sequences, 18% of them singletons. Input material: blood, either unsorted or a sorted T cell fraction (not recorded which). The chain uses TRBV5-4 and TRBJ2-7, with 8 positions matching TRBD1. The source is a human donor who was either an allogeneic HSCT recipient or a stem cell or donor lymphocyte infusion donor (not recorded which). It is not recorded whose cells these are; they may come from a transplant donor. The CDR3 is CASSLGRRGLDEQYF. The CDR3, as DNA: TGTGCCAGCAGCTTGGGGCGCAGGGGGCTCGACGAGCAGTACTTC.